The clone carrying this T cell receptor (beta chain) was recorded a few times. Its antigen remains unknown. This sample is drawn from a study of blood T cells in healthy people across ages. Findings of the study overall: Fewer expanded clones and more diversity marked long-lived versus aged donors. Reliance upon unsorted PBMCs precluded definitive naive versus antigen-experienced comparison.

The J segment lost 7 bases and the V segment lost 6 bases, leaving 6 bases of the junction unmatched. The CDR3 extends over 14 amino acids. A second PCR of about 6 to 11 cycles used a sample-barcoded 5' primer and a J-beta primer mix. MiXCR, run by TCRdb on the 5' RACE reads, gives a single entry per CDR3 protein. The table has hundreds of thousands of distinct CDR3 sequences, around 24% seen once; the top ten hold less than 3.5%. Another study also made use of these data, one on T cells of mothers and their children. This second report adds: Three healthy Caucasian mothers and their six children were the donors. Every microgram of extracted RNA entered cDNA synthesis, around 1.4 ug per 15 ul.

Source material: blood. This chain links TRBV12-3 or TRBV12-4 with TRBJ1-4, with 9 bases that match TRBD1. The receptor comes from a boy between 10 and 17 years old in good health. As DNA, the CDR3 is TGTGCCAGCAGGCGGGACAGGGTTAGTGAAAAACTGTTTTTT. Its translation: CASRRDRVSEKLFF.